The clone carrying this T cell receptor (beta chain) was seen many times. The time point is: persistent/refractory GD, antithyroid drugs over 5 years with positive TRAb. Preparation of the TCR library used RNA extracted from PBMCs. Graves' disease diagnoses followed American Thyroid Association guidelines. The sample comes from a study of regulatory T cells in long-lasting Graves disease. For the study at large: Over 5 years of antithyroid drugs plus positive TSH receptor antibodies defined persistent Graves' disease.

The germline V and J ends were trimmed by 6 bases and 4 bases, with 10 bases remaining between them. The CDR3 sequence is 13 residues long. Both iRepertoire HTBI primers and Arm-PCR of CDR3 regions were used to build the TCR beta libraries. TCRdb reanalysed the multiplex PCR reads using MiXCR and keeps one entry per CDR3 protein. The data contain around 430,000 distinct CDR3 sequences, less than 25% of them seen just once; the ten biggest clones take up less than 15%. The receptor was isolated from a female donor with Graves disease. The V call is TRBV12-3 or TRBV12-4, the J call TRBJ1-3; D is uncertain. The material was peripheral blood mononuclear cells (PBMCs), obtained when the disease was refractory, from a patient treated with antithyroid drugs. The CDR3 loop reads CASRELRGNTIYF. For the CDR3, the DNA is TGTGCCAGCAGGGAGCTGCGCGGAAACACCATATATTTT.